The sequence of this T cell receptor beta chain was determined in a study of blood T cell repertoires in COVID-19. This table comes from immunoSEQ multiplex PCR, and its TCRdb copy is limited to in-frame clones, with some not included. The sample includes 380,000 or so clones, approximately 88% seen only once; the top ten take approximately 2.1%. This CDR3 comprises 16 residues. CDR1 SGHRS and CDR2 YFSETQ come from the germline V gene. Trimming took 0 bases from V and 6 from J; bases not matched to a gene: 8. This sequence was found in a woman aged 40-49 years with acute COVID-19. The rearrangement joins TRBV5-1 to TRBJ2-2, with TRBD1 identical over 7 bases. The sequenced sample was PBMCs or T cells enriched from blood (not recorded which). This chain's CDR3 is CASSLGGQSGAGELFF. In nucleotides, the CDR3 is TGCGCCAGCAGCTTGGGGGGACAGTCAGGAGCCGGGGAGCTGTTTTTT.